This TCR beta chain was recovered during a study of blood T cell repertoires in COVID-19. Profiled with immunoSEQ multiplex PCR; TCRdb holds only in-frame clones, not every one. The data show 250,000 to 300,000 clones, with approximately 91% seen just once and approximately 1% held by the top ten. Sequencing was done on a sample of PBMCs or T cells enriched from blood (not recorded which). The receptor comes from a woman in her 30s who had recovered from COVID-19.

The CDR3 sequence: CASSPTEQGWANEKLFF. For the CDR3, the DNA is TGTGCCAGCAGCCCCACTGAGCAGGGATGGGCTAATGAAAAACTGTTTTTT. This sequence joins TRBV4-2 and TRBJ1-4; a weak D match, TRBD1 (5 bases). Germline V gene lookup returns CDR1 LGHNA and CDR2 YNFKEQ. Between the trimmed V and J ends, which lost 4 bases and 3 bases, there was a span of 18 bases. The CDR3 is 17 residues long.